These T cell receptor beta chains were read from a single sample in a study of identical twins. TCRdb independently ran MiXCR on the 5' RACE reads; one entry per CDR3 protein. The sample has approximately 670,000 distinct CDR3 sequences, 6.1% seen once. The specimen sequenced was naive T cells sorted from blood. Source of these receptors: a man aged 18-30 years in good health. CDR3s include the opening cysteine and the closing phenylalanine or tryptophan.

J | V | CDR3
TRBJ1-2 | TRBV14 | CASSQDVGVYGYTF
TRBJ2-2 | TRBV9 | CASSLRTGTANTGELFF
TRBJ1-1 | TRBV6-5 | CASSWGGGFGNTEAFF
TRBJ2-7 | TRBV12-3/TRBV12-4 | CASSPDRASYEQYF
TRBJ1-1 | TRBV20-1 | CSARGLAEAFF
TRBJ1-5 | TRBV19 | CASRDRSNQPQHF
TRBJ2-1 | TRBV11-2 | CASSLGGSVQFF
TRBJ1-5 | TRBV19 | CASSPQTGSGLAQHF
TRBJ2-5 | TRBV7-6 | CASSLVVSNQETQYF
TRBJ2-1 | TRBV29-1 | CSGGGRAFYNEQFF
TRBJ2-1 | TRBV6-1 | CASSPGVWENEQFF
TRBJ2-1 | TRBV14 | CASSPHPAAGTSGSDEQFF
TRBJ1-6 | TRBV12-3/TRBV12-4 | CASSFDQRIYNSPLHF
TRBJ2-3 | TRBV10-3 | CAISESLAATDTQYF
TRBJ2-5 | TRBV12-3/TRBV12-4 | CASSLVKVFGETQYF
TRBJ2-1 | TRBV11-1 | CASSLTRDFDEQFF
TRBJ1-1 | TRBV12-3/TRBV12-4 | CASVAGLVNTEAFF
TRBJ2-4 | TRBV15 | CATSPSSALQDIQYF
TRBJ2-2 | TRBV28 | CASTSSTLRGTGELFF
TRBJ2-1 | TRBV7-9 | CASSPSSPEGFF
TRBJ2-1 | TRBV12-3/TRBV12-4 | CASSPAGDPYNEQFF
TRBJ2-1 | TRBV6-5 | CASSYPGGVEQFF
TRBJ2-1 | TRBV5-1 | CASSLVVTTTSSKQFF